Presented here are 26 T cell receptor beta chains from one specimen sequenced in a study of OX40 agonist ivuxolimab in advanced cancers. Sequencing used immunoSEQ multiplex PCR; TCRdb keeps in-frame clones, though not all of them. The table records 77,000 or so clones, roughly 80% of them present only once. The sequences come from CD4+ or CD8+ T cells sorted from blood, collected in a trial of the OX40 agonist ivuxolimab. These TCRs come from an adult with an advanced solid tumor such as melanoma, head and neck, liver or kidney cancer.

The sample holds a few counts of this clone. The chain employs TRBV7-2 and TRBJ2-3; D remains ambiguous. The CDR3 extends over 13 amino acids. Germline V gene data show CDR1 as SGHTA and CDR2 as FQGNSA. V lost 5 bases, J lost 6 bases, and 12 bases lay in between. The CDR3 reads CASSISRVDTQYF. The CDR3 region has the DNA TGTGCCAGCAGCATTAGCCGGGTTGATACGCAGTATTTT. Drawing the rest from reference TRBV7-2 and TRBJ2-3, the complete variable domain is GAGVSQSPSNKVTEKGKDVELRCDPISGHTALYWYRQSLGQGLEFLIYFQGNSAPDKSGLPSDRFSAERTGGSVSTLTIQRTQQEDSAVYLCASSISRVDTQYFGPGTRLTVL.

The rearrangement uses TRBV4-2 and TRBJ1-1, with unresolved D. This CDR3 spans 17 amino acids. CDR1 is LGHNA, CDR2 YNFKEQ, per germline. Deletions cut 0 bases from V and 4 bases from J, with 18 bases between. CDR3 nucleotide sequence: TGTGCCAGCAGCCAAGAAATTTGGCTGGCTGAGGGCACTGAAGCTTTCTTT. As protein: CASSQEIWLAEGTEAFF.

The chain is built from TRBV2 and TRBJ2-7; TRBD1 is a possible D gene (7 bases). The CDR3 is 14 residues long. Germline V lookup: CDR1 SNHLY, CDR2 FYNNEI. V was trimmed by 7 bases and J by 0 bases, leaving 13 bases between them. CDR3: CASKQGGSSYEQYF. CDR3 in DNA: TGTGCCAGCAAGCAGGGGGGCAGCTCCTACGAGCAGTACTTC.

The chain is built from TRBV4-1 and TRBJ1-6; 7 bases line up with TRBD1. CDR1 is MGHRA, CDR2 YSYEKL, per germline. With 4 bases clipped from V and 9 bases from J, the junction kept 9 bases outside the gene matches. The CDR3 covers 15 residues. CDR3 protein: CASSRDRDGSSPLHF. The CDR3 DNA is TGCGCCAGCAGCCGAGACAGGGATGGGAGTTCACCCCTCCACTTT.

The gene calls are TRBV7-8 and TRBJ1-5, with 8 bases that match TRBD1. The CDR3 has 14 amino acids. CDR1 is SGHVS, CDR2 FQNEAQ, per germline. The junction had 0 bases not matched to a gene; V was cut back by 1 base and J by 4 bases. The chain's CDR3 is CASSLGTGNQPQHF. CDR3 coding DNA: TGTGCCAGCAGCTTAGGGACAGGGAATCAGCCCCAGCATTTT.

V gene TRBV2 combines with J gene TRBJ2-3; TRBD1 aligns across 7 bases. The length of the CDR3 is 15 residues. In germline, CDR1 is SNHLY, CDR2 FYNNEI. V lost 7 bases to trimming and J lost 1 base; unmatched junction nucleotides: 8. The CDR3 is CASNAQTGGTDTQYF. The CDR3 DNA reads as TGTGCCAGCAATGCCCAAACAGGGGGCACAGATACGCAGTATTTT.

The chain has TRBV4-2 and TRBJ2-4, with 8 bases matching TRBD1. Germline values: CDR1 LGHNA, CDR2 YNFKEQ. The length of the CDR3 is 18 residues. V was clipped by 0 bases and J by 3 bases; unmatched bases: 10. CDR3 protein: CASSQDFRQGAHKNIQYF. The DNA for the CDR3 is TGTGCCAGCAGCCAAGATTTTAGGCAGGGGGCACACAAAAACATTCAGTACTTC.

The J gene is TRBJ2-5, the V gene TRBV27, with 8 bases identical to TRBD1. Germline V lookup: CDR1 MNHEY, CDR2 SMNVEV (reference sequence). J gave up 3 bases and V 5 bases, and 5 bases lay outside the gene matches. This CDR3 has 14 residues. The CDR3 reads CASSPQDREETQYF. The DNA for the CDR3 is TGTGCCAGCAGTCCCCAGGACAGGGAAGAGACCCAGTACTTC.

The J gene is TRBJ1-1, the V gene TRBV30; a weak D match, TRBD1 (5 bases). Germline CDR1 reads GTSNPN; CDR2 reads SVGIG (reference sequence). V lost 3 bases and J 6 bases, leaving 14 bases between the germline ends. There are 13 residues in the CDR3. The CDR3 here is CAWSKSWGAEAFF. DNA for the CDR3: TGTGCCTGGAGCAAGTCATGGGGGGCTGAAGCTTTCTTT.

This chain uses TRBV4-3 with TRBJ2-1; TRBD1 is a possible D gene (6 bases). The CDR3 loop spans 15 amino acids. Trimming stripped 3 bases from V and 6 bases from J, with 15 bases between. Germline V gene sequence: CDR1 LGHNA, CDR2 YSLEER. CDR3 nucleotide sequence: TGCGCCAGCAGCCAGGAACAGGGTTACGGCAATGAGCAGTTCTTC. Translation: CASSQEQGYGNEQFF.

This clone was counted only a few times. The rearrangement joins TRBV5-6 to TRBJ2-2, with D unresolved. This CDR3 is 11 amino acids long. Trimming removed 1 base from V and 6 bases from J, with 1 base in between. CDR1 is SGHDT and CDR2 is YYEEEE in the germline V gene. The CDR3 nucleotides are TGTGCCAGCAGCTTGTCCGGGGAGCTGTTTTTT. Translating gives CASSLSGELFF.

The genes are TRBV18 and TRBJ2-5; D is perhaps TRBD2 (5 bases). The CDR3 is made up of 13 amino acids. Germline lookup yields CDR1 KGHSH and CDR2 LQKENI. V was cut by 6 bases and J by 1 base, with 9 bases left in between. Here the CDR3 DNA reads TGTGCCAGCTCCCAAACTAGCCAAGAGACCCAGTACTTC. Encoded protein: CASSQTSQETQYF. The variable domain in full, completed from reference TRBV18 and TRBJ2-5, reads NAGVMQNPRHLVRRRGQEARLRCSPMKGHSHVYWYRQLPEEGLKFMVYLQKENIIDESGMPKERFSAEFPKEGPSILRIQQVVRGDSAAYFCASSQTSQETQYFGPGTRLLVL.

The chain combines TRBV4-2 with TRBJ2-2, with D perhaps TRBD2 (5 bases). Trimming shortened V by 0 bases and J by 0 bases, and 8 bases separated the two germline ends. In germline, CDR1 is LGHNA, CDR2 YNFKEQ. This CDR3 region has 16 residues. CDR3 in DNA: TGTGCCAGCAGCCAAGAGGGTAGCGCGAACACCGGGGAGCTGTTTTTT. Residues: CASSQEGSANTGELFF.

The V and J genes are TRBV14 and TRBJ1-5; D is undetermined. This CDR3 contains 13 residues. Germline assignment: CDR1 SGHDN and CDR2 FVKESK. The V and J ends lost 1 base and 4 bases respectively, with 5 bases between them. The DNA for the CDR3 is TGTGCCAGCAGCCAAGCGTATAATCAGCCCCAGCATTTT. Translated: CASSQAYNQPQHF.

The chain carries TRBV5-1 and TRBJ1-3; TRBD1 matches at 8 bases. The CDR3 is 13 amino acids. CDR1 and CDR2 (germline): SGHRS, YFSETQ. The V gene end was trimmed by 2 bases and the J gene end by 8 bases; junction bases not matched to a gene: 3. CDR3 loop: CASSFGTGDTIYF. CDR3 nucleotide sequence: TGCGCCAGCAGCTTCGGGACAGGCGACACCATATATTTT.

The chain employs TRBV20-1 and TRBJ1-1, with D uncertain. V was shortened by 5 bases and J by 2 bases, with 3 bases between the two germline ends. CDR1 is DFQATT, CDR2 SNEGSKA, per germline (reference sequence). This CDR3 spans 10 amino acids. As DNA, the CDR3 is TGCAGTGCTTCCAACACTGAAGCTTTCTTT. Protein sequence: CSASNTEAFF.

The chain recombines TRBV5-1 with TRBJ1-2; possible D gene TRBD1, 6 bases. Germline V CDR1 and CDR2: SGHRS, YFSETQ. This CDR3 is 14 amino acids long. Trimming stripped 0 bases from V and 2 bases from J, with 8 bases between. The CDR3 is CASSLDRANYGYTF. The CDR3 DNA is TGCGCCAGCAGCTTGGACAGGGCGAACTATGGCTACACCTTC.

The chain combines TRBV2 with TRBJ1-4; a possible D gene is TRBD1 (5 bases). Germline values: CDR1 SNHLY, CDR2 FYNNEI. This CDR3 is 14 amino acids long. The V and J ends lost 6 bases and 7 bases respectively, with 15 bases between them. The DNA of the CDR3 is TGTGCCAGCAGACCGGGGCCCGGGTTTGAAAAACTGTTTTTT. It specifies CASRPGPGFEKLFF.

The chain employs TRBV30 and TRBJ2-3, with 11 bases aligning to TRBD2. V shed 0 bases and J 6 bases; nucleotides not matched to a gene: 8. Germline V lookup: CDR1 GTSNPN, CDR2 SVGIG (reference sequence). CDR3 length: 16 amino acids. The chain's CDR3 is CAWSVHGLAGSDTQYF. The DNA for the CDR3 is TGTGCCTGGAGTGTACACGGACTAGCGGGCTCTGATACGCAGTATTTT. Supplemented by reference TRBV30 and TRBJ2-3, the full variable domain reads SQTIHQWPATLVQPVGSPLSLECTVEGTSNPNLYWYRQAAGRGLQLLFYSVGIGQISSEVPQNLSASRPQDRQFILSSKKLLLSDSGFYLCAWSVHGLAGSDTQYFGPGTRLTVL.

The gene calls are TRBV20-1 and TRBJ1-2, with D unresolved. V was cut by 6 bases and J by 4 bases, with 9 bases left in between. Per the germline V gene, CDR1 is DFQATT and CDR2 is SNEGSKA (reference sequence). This CDR3 contains 11 residues. This CDR3 is CSAGVSYGYTF. The CDR3 DNA reads as TGCAGTGCCGGCGTAAGCTATGGCTACACCTTC.

The chain uses TRBV6-5 and TRBJ2-5; D remains ambiguous. The DNA end is a closer match to TRBJ2-7, so the J assignment may be wrong. CDR1 is MNHEY, CDR2 SVGAGI, per germline. There are 13 residues in the CDR3. The CDR3 loop is CASSYSNTYEQYF. CDR3 bases: TGTGCCAGCAGTTACTCCAACACCTACGAGCAGTACTTC.

The V gene is TRBV6-4, the J gene TRBJ2-1; 11 bases match TRBD2. The CDR3 runs 16 residues. With 5 bases clipped from V and 5 bases from J, the junction kept 8 bases outside the gene matches. Looked up from germline, CDR1 is MRHNA and CDR2 is SNTAGT. The CDR3 spells CASSLTGTSGNNEQFF. CDR3 bases: TGTGCCAGCAGTTTAACCGGGACTAGCGGCAACAATGAGCAGTTCTTC.

This clone occurred a few times. This chain uses TRBV6-5 with TRBJ1-2, with 8 bases matching TRBD1. This CDR3 contains 14 residues. Germline V gene lookup returns CDR1 MNHEY and CDR2 SVGAGI. V gave up 5 bases and J gave up 3 bases; unmatched junction bases: 5. CDR3 loop: CASSADRVDYGYTF. The CDR3, as DNA: TGTGCCAGCAGTGCGGACAGGGTTGACTATGGCTACACCTTC.

V and J are TRBV20-1 and TRBJ1-3; D remains unclear. CDR3 length: 11 residues. The germline CDR1 and CDR2 sequences are DFQATT and SNEGSKA (reference sequence). V was cut by 3 bases and J by 3 bases, with 3 bases left in between. Here the CDR3 DNA reads TGCAGTGCTAGTATTGGAAACACCATATATTTT. Protein: CSASIGNTIYF.

The gene calls are TRBV5-1 and TRBJ2-3; TRBD1 is a possible D gene (6 bases). The CDR3 is made up of 14 amino acids. Per the germline V gene, CDR1 is SGHRS and CDR2 is YFSETQ. V lost 5 bases, J lost 1 base, and 11 bases lay in between. CDR3 coding DNA: TGCGCCAGCAGGCGCAGGGGAGGCACAGATACGCAGTATTTT. This sequence encodes CASRRRGGTDTQYF. The entire variable domain, with the rest obtained from reference TRBV5-1 and TRBJ2-3, is as follows: KAGVTQTPRYLIKTRGQQVTLSCSPISGHRSVSWYQQTPGQGLQFLFEYFSETQRNKGNFPGRFSGRQFSNSRSEMNVSTLELGDSALYLCASRRRGGTDTQYFGPGTRLTVL.

The chain links TRBV7-6 to TRBJ2-2; D possibly matches TRBD1 or TRBD2 (6 bases each). V lost 2 bases and J 7 bases, leaving 11 bases between the germline ends. The CDR3 runs 14 residues. From germline, CDR1 is SGHVS and CDR2 FNYEAQ. The CDR3 region has the DNA TGTGCCAGCAGCTTACTAGGGGGGATCGGGGAGCTGTTTTTT. It encodes CASSLLGGIGELFF.